What follows describes a single TCR beta chain. TCRdb's table, derived via immunoSEQ multiplex PCR, lists solely in-frame clones and lacks some. The sample holds under 50,000 clones, around 91% seen once. This entry belongs to a study of T cell changes during pregnancy in multiple sclerosis. This CDR3 spans 16 amino acids. From germline, CDR1 is SGHTA and CDR2 FQGNSA. The V gene end was trimmed by 5 bases and the J gene end by 0 bases; junction bases not matched to a gene: 6. This sequence was found in a female donor in good health, enrolled as a control in a pregnancy study. The source was CD4+ T cells from peripheral blood mononuclear cells, collected in the second trimester of pregnancy. The rearrangement links TRBV7-2 to TRBJ2-5; TRBD2 matches 10 bases. The CDR3 region is CASSPGGLAHQETQYF. The CDR3 bases are TGTGCCAGCAGCCCCGGGGGACTAGCGCACCAAGAGACCCAGTACTTC. Complete variable domain (other parts from reference TRBV7-2 and TRBJ2-5): GAGVSQSPSNKVTEKGKDVELRCDPISGHTALYWYRQSLGQGLEFLIYFQGNSAPDKSGLPSDRFSAERTGGSVSTLTIQRTQQEDSAVYLCASSPGGLAHQETQYFGPGTRLLVL.